This T cell receptor (beta chain) emerged from a study of blood T cell repertoires in COVID-19. Per the study methods: From reference gene primer amplification, estimates of nucleated cell counts were derived. Some clones are missing from TCRdb's copy, which holds only in-frame ones; the method was immunoSEQ multiplex PCR. V and J calls and clone size are copied from that table; D and trimming were computed from the DNA. The table shows under 170,000 clones, with over 65% occurring only once. Trimming took off 0 bases at V and 6 bases at J, with 12 bases between the two ends. The CDR3 loop spans 15 amino acids. Looked up from germline, CDR1 is PRHDT and CDR2 is FYEKMQ (reference sequence).

The V and J genes are TRBV13 and TRBJ1-5; a weak D match, TRBD1 (5 bases). The sample taken for sequencing was peripheral blood. The receptor was derived from a man between 65 and 79 years old with acute or convalescent COVID-19. The CDR3 sequence is CASSLGGRVSQPQHF. CDR3 DNA sequence: TGTGCCAGCAGCTTAGGGGGCAGGGTGAGTCAGCCCCAGCATTTT.